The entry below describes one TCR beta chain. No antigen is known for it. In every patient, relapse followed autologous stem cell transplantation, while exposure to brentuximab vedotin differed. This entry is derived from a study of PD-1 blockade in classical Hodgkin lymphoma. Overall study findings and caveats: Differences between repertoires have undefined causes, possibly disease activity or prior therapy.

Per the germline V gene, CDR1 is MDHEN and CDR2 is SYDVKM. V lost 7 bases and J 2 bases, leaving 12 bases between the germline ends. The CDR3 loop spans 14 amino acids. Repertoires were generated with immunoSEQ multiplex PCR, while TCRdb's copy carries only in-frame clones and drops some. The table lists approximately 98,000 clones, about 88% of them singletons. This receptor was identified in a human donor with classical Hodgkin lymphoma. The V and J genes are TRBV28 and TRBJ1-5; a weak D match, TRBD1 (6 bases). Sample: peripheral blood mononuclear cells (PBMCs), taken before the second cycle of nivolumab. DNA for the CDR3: TGTGCCAGCACCTCCGGGGGGCGCAATCAGCCCCAGCATTTT. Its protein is CASTSGGRNQPQHF. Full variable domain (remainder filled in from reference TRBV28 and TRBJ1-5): DVKVTQSSRYLVKRTGEKVFLECVQDMDHENMFWYRQDPGLGLRLIYFSYDVKMKEKGDIPEGYSVSREKKERFSLILESASTNQTSMYLCASTSGGRNQPQHFGDGTRLSIL.